The next 8 T cell receptor beta chains were all read from a single sample in a study of brain metastases from non-small cell lung cancer. Sequencing used immunoSEQ multiplex PCR; TCRdb keeps in-frame clones, though not all of them. Of roughly 4,000 clones in the sample, 70% to 90% were seen once. The sequenced sample consisted of primary lung tumor tissue. These receptors were obtained from a donor at least 40 years old with non-small cell lung cancer.

CDR3 nucleotide sequence: TGTGCCAGCAGTGAGGGAACTGCTAGCACAGATACGCAGTATTTT. This sequence encodes CASSEGTASTDTQYF. The genes are TRBV2 and TRBJ2-3, with D uncertain. Germline CDR1 SNHLY, CDR2 FYNNEI. Trimming took off 3 bases at V and 0 bases at J, with 10 bases between the two ends. The CDR3 length is 15 residues.

The chain couples TRBV28 to TRBJ1-1; D is possibly TRBD1 (5 bases). This CDR3 comprises 13 residues. The germline V gene encodes CDR1 MDHEN and CDR2 SYDVKM. Trimming stripped 4 bases from V and 10 bases from J, with 16 bases between. CDR3 sequence reads: CASSYGGVFGAFF. CDR3 coding DNA: TGTGCCAGCAGTTACGGGGGGGTCTTTGGAGCTTTCTTT.

In its sample, this clone was seen once. V gene TRBV6-2 or TRBV6-3 combines with J gene TRBJ1-5; weak D call: TRBD1 (6 bases). This CDR3 region has 16 residues. Trimming removed 5 bases from V and 2 bases from J, with 16 bases in between. Germline CDR1 is MNHEY and CDR2 is SVGEGT. The CDR3 coding sequence is TGTGCCAGCAGTGACTTCCTCAGGGGTCGCAATCAGCCCCAGCATTTT. It is translated as CASSDFLRGRNQPQHF.

In the case of this clone: Other DNA sequences within the sample encode an identical CDR3. V usage is TRBV20-1 and J usage is TRBJ1-1; D unclear. Germline V lookup: CDR1 DFQATT, CDR2 SNEGSKA (reference sequence). This CDR3 has 11 residues. V dropped 6 bases and J dropped 2 bases, with 7 bases sitting between them. The DNA of the CDR3 is TGCAGTGCGAATACTAACACTGAAGCTTTCTTT. It is translated as CSANTNTEAFF.

The chain combines TRBV5-5 with TRBJ2-2, with 10 bases lining up with TRBD1. The germline CDR1 and CDR2 sequences are SGHKS and YYEKEE (reference sequence). Trimming took 4 bases from V and 5 from J; bases not matched to a gene: 8. This CDR3 contains 16 residues. The chain's CDR3 is CASSVTGTGVTGELFF. CDR3 sequence (DNA): TGTGCCAGCAGCGTAACCGGGACAGGGGTAACCGGGGAGCTGTTTTTT.

This clone came up a few times. The chain recombines TRBV7-9 with TRBJ2-5; weak D call: TRBD1 (6 bases). CDR3 length: 14 amino acids. Between the trimmed V and J ends, which lost 4 bases and 4 bases, there was a span of 13 bases. Germline loops: CDR1 SEHNR, CDR2 FQNEAQ (reference sequence). The CDR3 DNA reads TGTGCCAGCAGCTCAACACAGGGAAGAGAGACCCAGTACTTC. This encodes CASSSTQGRETQYF.

The sample holds one count of this clone. V is TRBV2 and J is TRBJ1-6; TRBD1 aligns across 11 bases. CDR1 SNHLY and CDR2 FYNNEI come from the germline V gene. The CDR3 length is 14 residues. Germline trimming cut 6 bases from V and 10 bases from J; bases unmatched to any gene: 5. CDR3 region: CASSPGTGGSPLHF. The CDR3, as DNA: TGTGCCAGCAGCCCCGGGACAGGGGGATCACCCCTCCACTTT.

This clone was seen only once. The V and J genes are TRBV29-1 and TRBJ2-6, with unresolved D. The V gene's germline CDR1 is SQVTM and CDR2 ANQGSEA. The CDR3 has 13 residues. V lost 5 bases to trimming and J lost 1 base, with 6 bases between them. CDR3 region: CSVYLSGANVLTF. As DNA, the CDR3 is TGCAGCGTTTACCTGTCTGGGGCCAACGTCCTGACTTTC.